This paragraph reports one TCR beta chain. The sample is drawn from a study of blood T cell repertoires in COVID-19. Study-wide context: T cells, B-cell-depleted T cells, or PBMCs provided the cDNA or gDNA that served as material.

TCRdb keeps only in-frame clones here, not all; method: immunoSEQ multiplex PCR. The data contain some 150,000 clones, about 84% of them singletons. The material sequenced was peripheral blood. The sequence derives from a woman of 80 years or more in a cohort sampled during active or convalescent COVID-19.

The CDR3, as DNA: TGTGCCAGCAGCCGACAGTACCAAGAGACCCAGTACTTC. Translation gives CASSRQYQETQYF. V and J are TRBV7-8 and TRBJ2-5; tentative D call: TRBD1 (5 bases). V dropped 5 bases and J dropped 0 bases, with 7 bases sitting between them. The CDR3 sequence is 13 residues long. The germline CDR1 and CDR2 sequences are SGHVS and FQNEAQ.